One sample yielded the 29 T cell receptor beta chains listed below, sequenced in a study of molecular identifiers for immune sequencing clone quantification. TCRdb used MiXCR to reprocess the PCR reads, holding one entry per CDR3 protein. In the table there are nearly 650,000 distinct CDR3 sequences, about 25% of which are singletons. Sequenced sample: naive CD8+ T cells from blood, with Jurkat cell RNA spiked in. Described subset: FACS-sorted CD8+CD4-CCR7+CD45RA+ naive T cells. The receptors were sampled from a human donor in good health. Some libraries in this study had Jurkat cell RNA spiked in.

This clonotype was recorded only once. With a much larger clone just one base away, this may be a read error. The rearrangement links TRBV29-1 to TRBJ1-2, with 9 bases identical to TRBD1. This CDR3 comprises 14 residues. Germline CDR1 reads SQVTM; CDR2 reads ANQGSEA. CDR3 loop: CSVDRDRVSYGHTF. In nucleotides, the CDR3 is TGCAGCGTTGACCGGGACAGGGTGAGCTATGGCCACACCTTC.

This clonotype was detected only a few times. The chain combines TRBV5-1 with TRBJ2-7; D is perhaps TRBD2 (6 bases). The CDR3 runs to 13 residues. The germline V gene encodes CDR1 SGHRS and CDR2 YFSETQ. With 7 bases removed from V and 13 bases from J, the gap between germline ends came to 24 bases. The CDR3 DNA reads TGCGCCAGCGCGGAAACGGGACCGGGACTCGAATACTTC. It encodes CASAETGPGLEYF. The full variable domain, rest sourced from reference TRBV5-1 and TRBJ2-7, is KAGVTQTPRYLIKTRGQQVTLSCSPISGHRSVSWYQQTPGQGLQFLFEYFSETQRNKGNFPGRFSGRQFSNSRSEMNVSTLELGDSALYLCASAETGPGLEYFGPGTRLTVT.

This clonotype was counted a few times. V and J are TRBV27 and TRBJ1-5; D not resolved. CDR3 length: 12 residues. CDR1 is MNHEY and CDR2 is SMNVEV in the germline V gene (reference sequence). With 4 bases removed from V and 3 bases from J, the gap between germline ends came to 4 bases. The CDR3 loop is CASSSYNQPQHF. The CDR3 DNA reads TGTGCCAGCAGTTCCTACAATCAGCCCCAGCATTTT.

Details on this clonotype: This clone may be a read error of a much larger clone one base away. The chain combines TRBV4-1 with TRBJ2-3; 11 nucleotides align to TRBD2. This CDR3 has 18 residues. Germline V gene data show CDR1 as MGHRA and CDR2 as YSYEKL. CDR3 nucleotide sequence: TGCGCCAGCAACCAAGTAGCGGGGGGGCTCGGTGGGACAGATACGCAGTATTTT. This gives the protein CASNQVAGGLGGTDTQYF.

The chain couples TRBV7-9 to TRBJ2-5; D not resolved. CDR1 is SEHNR, CDR2 FQNEAQ, per germline (reference sequence). There are 13 residues in the CDR3. V was shortened by 3 bases and J by 3 bases, with 8 bases between the two germline ends. The CDR3 here is CASSFTTEETQYF. The CDR3 bases are TGTGCCAGCAGCTTTACTACGGAAGAGACCCAGTACTTC.

A few counts support this clonotype. The junction and the germline gene differ at one end; a read error may be behind it. V is TRBV13 and J is TRBJ2-2, with D unclear. The CDR3 extends over 14 amino acids. Germline lookup yields CDR1 PRHDT and CDR2 FYEKMQ (reference sequence). The CDR3 loop is CASSPGWNAGELFF. The CDR3 DNA follows: TGTGCCAGCAGCCCCGGGTGGAACGCCGGGGAGCTGTTTTTT.

Here the CDR3 reads CASSQMLPGSGNTIYF. DNA of the CDR3: TGTGCCAGCAGCCAGATGTTGCCAGGGTCTGGAAACACCATATATTTT. This rearrangement joins TRBV3-1 to TRBJ1-3; the D gene is possibly TRBD1 (5 bases). Trimming shortened V by 3 bases and J by 1 base, and 13 bases separated the two germline ends. Per the germline V gene, CDR1 is LGHDT and CDR2 is YNNKEL (reference sequence). This CDR3 spans 16 amino acids.

This clonotype has just one count. The germline gene is not matched at one end of the junction; a read error may be the cause. This rearrangement joins TRBV7-9 to TRBJ1-3; D might be TRBD1 (5 bases). The CDR3 covers 15 residues. From germline, CDR1 is SEHNR and CDR2 FQNEAQ (reference sequence). DNA for the CDR3: TGTGCCAGCAGCGCAAGGTCAGGGACTGGAAACACCGTATATTTT. Residues: CASSARSGTGNTVYF.

The table lists this clonotype with many counts. This chain joins TRBV5-1 and TRBJ1-1, with TRBD1 as a possible D gene (5 bases). CDR1 and CDR2 from the germline V gene are SGHRS and YFSETQ. V lost 4 bases, J lost 2 bases, and 21 bases lay in between. CDR3 length: 17 amino acids. The CDR3 DNA reads as TGCGCCAGCAGCCTGTACCCACGAGGGGCCACAAACACTGAAGCTTTCTTT. Its protein product is CASSLYPRGATNTEAFF.

A note on this clonotype: Since a much larger clone is just one base distant, this may be a read error. This chain uses TRBV11-2 with TRBJ2-3, with 7 bases lining up with TRBD2. This CDR3 contains 15 residues. Germline lookup yields CDR1 SGHAT and CDR2 FQNNGV. CDR3 DNA: TGTGCCGGCAGCTCTAGCGGACGCAGCACAGATACGCAGTATTTT. Translating it yields CAGSSSGRSTDTQYF.

This rearrangement joins TRBV29-1 to TRBJ2-3; D gene uncertain. The germline gives CDR1 SQVTM, CDR2 ANQGSEA. This CDR3 comprises 13 residues. V shed 4 bases and J shed 5 bases, with 13 bases lying between them. In DNA form, the CDR3 reads TGCAGCGTTGCCGAACACCCGGGAGATACGCAGTATTTT. It yields the protein CSVAEHPGDTQYF.

The chain links TRBV29-1 to TRBJ2-7, with 9 positions matching TRBD1. V shed 0 bases, J shed 3 bases, and the junction held 6 bases outside the gene matches. The CDR3 spans 15 residues. The V gene's germline CDR1 is SQVTM and CDR2 ANQGSEA. This chain's CDR3 is CSVEEDGTGSYEQYF. In nucleotides, the CDR3 is TGCAGCGTTGAAGAAGACGGGACAGGGAGCTACGAGCAGTACTTC.

This clonotype was picked up many times. This chain uses TRBV7-9 with TRBJ2-3; the match to TRBD1 covers 7 bases. This CDR3 contains 16 residues. J was trimmed by 4 bases and V by 2 bases; bases with no gene match: 9. From germline, CDR1 is SEHNR and CDR2 FQNEAQ (reference sequence). For the CDR3, the DNA is TGTGCCAGCAGCTTACAGGGGGAAGTTTTGCCAGATACGCAGTATTTT. Translated, it gives CASSLQGEVLPDTQYF.

This clonotype was observed at least ten times. The chain couples TRBV14 to TRBJ2-7; 9 nucleotides agree with TRBD2. The CDR3 is made up of 16 amino acids. The V segment lost 0 bases and the J segment 3 bases; nucleotides outside the gene matches: 6. Germline V lookup: CDR1 SGHDN, CDR2 FVKESK. CDR3 in DNA: TGTGCCAGCAGCCAAGACCGCGGGAGGGCCGTCTACGAGCAGTACTTC. Its protein is CASSQDRGRAVYEQYF.

The chain recombines TRBV20-1 with TRBJ2-4; possible D gene TRBD2, 6 bases. Trimming stripped 1 base from V and 0 bases from J, with 22 bases between. The CDR3 totals 19 residues. The germline gives CDR1 DFQATT, CDR2 SNEGSKA (reference sequence). DNA for the CDR3: TGCAGTGCTAGAGGTCTCACTGGTCCTAGCGCACTAGCCAAAAACATTCAGTACTTC. Protein product: CSARGLTGPSALAKNIQYF.

The chain carries TRBV5-6 and TRBJ1-1, with 12 bases fitting TRBD1. Trimming took 3 bases from V and 0 from J; bases not matched to a gene: 0. CDR3 length equals 15 residues. Germline V gene sequence: CDR1 SGHDT, CDR2 YYEEEE. In DNA, the CDR3 is TGTGCCAGCAGCTGGGACAGGGGGCTGAACACTGAAGCTTTCTTT. It is translated as CASSWDRGLNTEAFF. Filled out from reference TRBV5-6 and TRBJ1-1, the complete variable domain reads DAGVTQSPTHLIKTRGQQVTLRCSPKSGHDTVSWYQQALGQGPQFIFQYYEEEERQRGNFPDRFSGHQFPNYSSELNVNALLLGDSALYLCASSWDRGLNTEAFFGQGTRLTVV.

This clonotype was found a few times. The CDR3 DNA reads TGCGCCAGCAGCCGCAGCCAGGGCGGGGGGGAGAATGAGCAGTTCTTC. Translation: CASSRSQGGGENEQFF. The chain carries TRBV4-3 and TRBJ2-1, with TRBD2 matching over 9 bases. Germline CDR1 LGHNA, CDR2 YSLEER. CDR3 length equals 16 residues. The J segment lost 7 bases and the V segment lost 4 bases, leaving 11 bases of the junction unmatched.

A remark on this clonotype: A much larger clone lies a single base off, so this may be a read error. V and J are TRBV7-9 and TRBJ1-1; maybe TRBD1 (5 bases). V lost 4 bases and J lost 13, with 25 bases in between. The CDR3 covers 15 residues. Germline V CDR1 and CDR2: SEHNR, FQNEAQ (reference sequence). DNA for the CDR3: TGTGCCAGCAGCTCGACGTCTGACGGGGCCATGAACGATTTCTTT. It yields the protein CASSSTSDGAMNDFF.

This clonotype has only one observation. One base away lies a much larger clone, so this may be a sequencing read error. No conserved phenylalanine or tryptophan is present at the end of the CDR3, so a read error is the likely explanation. The rearrangement uses TRBV27 and TRBJ2-5; D not certain. Germline CDR1 reads MNHEY; CDR2 reads SMNVEV (reference sequence). The CDR3 is made up of 16 amino acids. Trimming took 0 bases from V and 0 from J, leaving 11 bases between them. The CDR3 DNA is TGTGCCAGCAGTTTATCTACCGGTCGGTACCAAGAGACCCAGTACCTC. Translating it yields CASSLSTGRYQETQYL.

Remarks on this clonotype: Since a much larger clone is just one base distant, this may be a read error. This chain uses TRBV7-9 with TRBJ1-1; D uncertain. The CDR3 is 12 residues long. V was clipped by 7 bases and J by 6 bases, with 12 bases between them. Germline CDR1 SEHNR, CDR2 FQNEAQ (reference sequence). The chain's CDR3 is CASTHWAAEAFF. The CDR3 nucleotides read TGTGCCAGCACCCATTGGGCAGCTGAAGCTTTCTTT.

Only a few counts were recorded for this clonotype. The gene calls are TRBV28 and TRBJ2-3, with 11 bases matching TRBD2. The length of the CDR3 is 16 residues. Per germline, CDR1 MDHEN and CDR2 SYDVKM. The V segment lost 5 bases and the J segment 2 bases; nucleotides outside the gene matches: 6. Here the CDR3 DNA reads TGTGCCAGCAGTCCGGGACTAGCGGCCCCCACAGATACGCAGTATTTT. The encoded protein is CASSPGLAAPTDTQYF. Based on the CDR3 plus reference TRBV28 and TRBJ2-3, the full variable domain is DVKVTQSSRYLVKRTGEKVFLECVQDMDHENMFWYRQDPGLGLRLIYFSYDVKMKEKGDIPEGYSVSREKKERFSLILESASTNQTSMYLCASSPGLAAPTDTQYFGPGTRLTVL.

This clonotype was detected many times. The genes are TRBV12-3 or TRBV12-4 and TRBJ2-4, with a tentative D call TRBD2 (5 bases). This CDR3 has 13 amino acids. Trimming removed 9 bases from V and 2 bases from J, with 11 bases in between. Here the CDR3 reads CASGGGSKNIQYF. CDR3 in DNA: TGTGCCAGTGGAGGCGGGTCCAAAAACATTCAGTACTTC.

As to this clonotype: A much larger clonotype is one base distant, so this may be a read error. CDR3 residues: CASSGGGQATTGELFF. In DNA, the CDR3 is TGTGCCAGCAGCGGAGGGGGACAGGCGACCACCGGGGAGCTGTTTTTT. The V gene is TRBV7-3, the J gene TRBJ2-2; 8 bases map to TRBD1. The germline gives CDR1 SGHTA, CDR2 FQGTGA. After removal of 5 bases from V and 4 bases from J, the junction contained 9 bases not matched to a gene. The CDR3 covers 16 residues.

The table lists this clonotype with a few counts. J is TRBJ1-1 and V is TRBV5-1; D may be TRBD1 (6 bases). Germline V gives CDR1 SGHRS, CDR2 YFSETQ. This CDR3 is 16 amino acids long. V was cut by 4 bases and J by 1 base, with 17 bases left in between. The CDR3 DNA reads as TGCGCCAGCAGCATTGGCTGGGGGGGCCGGAACACTGAAGCTTTCTTT. Its protein is CASSIGWGGRNTEAFF.

The V gene is TRBV7-6, the J gene TRBJ2-7, with no clear D. Germline-derived CDR1 and CDR2 are SGHVS and FNYEAQ. CDR3 length: 16 residues. V was cut by 5 bases and J by 2 bases, with 19 bases left in between. The CDR3 sequence: CASSPCSSYAAYEQYF. The CDR3 DNA sequence: TGTGCCAGCAGCCCCTGCAGCAGCTACGCAGCCTACGAGCAGTACTTC.

With respect to this clonotype: This clone may be a read error of a much larger clone one base away. This sequence joins TRBV5-1 and TRBJ1-1; TRBD1 agrees at 8 bases. The CDR3 has 14 amino acids. Germline V gene sequence: CDR1 SGHRS, CDR2 YFSETQ. V shed 7 bases, J shed 7 bases, and the junction held 12 bases outside the gene matches. CDR3 bases: TGCGCCAGCGGCTGGACAGGGAGGGAGGGTGAAGCTTTCTTT. It translates to CASGWTGREGEAFF.

This clonotype was seen more than once but under ten times. The gene calls are TRBV20-1 and TRBJ2-1; no definite D call. The CDR3 sequence is 11 residues long. V was cut by 6 bases and J by 6 bases, with 9 bases left in between. The germline CDR1 and CDR2 sequences are DFQATT and SNEGSKA (reference sequence). CDR3 nucleotides: TGCAGTGCGCTGAGAGGCAATGAGCAGTTCTTC. This encodes CSALRGNEQFF.

This clonotype was counted ten times or more. The rearrangement links TRBV6-2 or TRBV6-3 to TRBJ2-5, with D possibly matching TRBD2 (5 bases). V was cut by 2 bases and J by 4 bases, with 8 bases left in between. This CDR3 comprises 13 residues. Germline-derived CDR1 and CDR2 are MNHEY and SVGEGT. As DNA, the CDR3 is TGTGCCAGCAGTTACCTAGCAGCAGAGACCCAGTACTTC. This encodes CASSYLAAETQYF.

The chain combines TRBV2 with TRBJ2-2, with 10 positions matching TRBD2. The germline CDR1 and CDR2 sequences are SNHLY and FYNNEI. This CDR3 comprises 18 residues. The V gene end was trimmed by 2 bases and the J gene end by 5 bases; junction bases not matched to a gene: 11. In nucleotides, the CDR3 is TGTGCCAGCAGTGAATCAAGTTTGCTAGCGGGAGATACCGGGGAGCTGTTTTTT. Its protein product is CASSESSLLAGDTGELFF.